Detailed here is one T cell receptor (beta chain). This sample was taken from a study of T-cell reconstitution after alpha-beta-depleted transplantation in children. As it was prepared, the TCRbeta library received unique molecular identifiers. Using its own MiXCR run on the PCR reads, TCRdb lists one record per CDR3 protein. The sample yields about 540,000 distinct CDR3 sequences, approximately 16% seen once. The germline V gene encodes CDR1 SQVTM and CDR2 ANQGSEA. The CDR3 totals 14 residues. The V gene end was trimmed by 4 bases and the J gene end by 3 bases; junction bases not matched to a gene: 5.

The source was PBMCs from the stem cell graft donor, collected from the stem cell graft. This clonotype was obtained from a human donor who donated a stem cell graft to a child with acute lymphoblastic leukemia. The rearrangement joins TRBV29-1 to TRBJ1-4; TRBD1 matches 7 bases. CDR3 nucleotide sequence: TGCAGCGTTGCCGGGGGACAGTCTAATGAAAAACTGTTTTTT. Its translation is CSVAGGQSNEKLFF.